These T cell receptor beta chains were read from a single sample in a study of cytomegalovirus exposure and HLA in healthy donors. Data came from immunoSEQ multiplex PCR; TCRdb stores just in-frame clones and leaves some out. This table has tens of thousands of clones, roughly 94% appearing once. Sequences were obtained from PBMCs. Source of these receptors: a man aged 18 to 30 in good health and CMV-seronegative. CDR3s include the opening cysteine and the closing phenylalanine or tryptophan. Each record gives: J gene, clone size, V gene, D gene, CDR3 DNA, CDR3 protein. The D gene is left open where the match is weak. The size of a clone is reported for some rows only, either as once, few or many, or as a class for expanded clones.

>TRBJ2-7|once|TRBV7-6|TRBD1
TGTGCCAGCAGCTTGGACAGGGGTCCCTACGAGCAGTACTTC
CASSLDRGPYEQYF
>TRBJ2-5|-|TRBV30|-
TGTGCCTGGAGTGGGCCAACGAGGGAGACCCAGTACTTC
CAWSGPTRETQYF
>TRBJ1-2|-|TRBV5-6|-
TGTGCCAGCAGCTTGGGTCATTTAGGGTGGGGACAAGATGGCTACACCTTC
CASSLGHLGWGQDGYTF
>TRBJ2-2|-|TRBV5-6|-
TGTGCCAGCAGTCCGCTTACGGGGACCGGGGAGCTGTTTTTT
CASSPLTGTGELFF
>TRBJ2-2|once|TRBV6-5|-
TGTGCCAGCAGCTTGGACAACATGGGCACCGGGGAGCTGTTTTTT
CASSLDNMGTGELFF
>TRBJ2-3|-|TRBV5-1|TRBD1
TGCGCCAGCAGCTTGACCGGGACAGGGGGTGATACGCAGTATTTT
CASSLTGTGGDTQYF
>TRBJ2-7|-|TRBV18|TRBD1
TGTGCCAGCTCCGGGGACAGGGGGCCCTACGAGCAGTACTTC
CASSGDRGPYEQYF
>TRBJ1-5|-|TRBV29-1|-
TGCAGCGTTTTGGGGGGGGCTGGTCAGCCCCAGCATTTT
CSVLGGAGQPQHF
>TRBJ2-7|-|TRBV6-6|TRBD2
TGTGCCAGCAGGGGTTATAGCGGGAGCCCCCGGGAGGAGCAGTACTTC
CASRGYSGSPREEQYF
>TRBJ1-2|-|TRBV4-3|TRBD1
TGCGCCAGCAGCCCATCCCGGACAGGATCCTATGGCTACACCTTC
CASSPSRTGSYGYTF
>TRBJ1-4|-|TRBV28|-
TGTGCCAGCAGTCCTGGGGGGACAACTAATGAAAAACTGTTTTTT
CASSPGGTTNEKLFF
>TRBJ2-7|-|TRBV14|-
TGTGCCAGCAGCCTCAAGGGGGAGCGGACACCCTACGAGCAGTACTTC
CASSLKGERTPYEQYF
>TRBJ1-2|-|TRBV18|TRBD1
TGTGCCAGCTCACCACCGGGACAGGAGTCCCATGGCTACACCTTC
CASSPPGQESHGYTF